This T cell receptor beta chain was captured in a study of cytomegalovirus exposure and HLA in healthy donors. General study results and limits: Roughly uniform depth of sequencing across donors was assumed in presence/absence analyses.

Regarding this clone: The antigen remains unidentified.

Amplification used 60 Vbeta primers and 13 Jbeta primers. Profiled with immunoSEQ multiplex PCR; TCRdb holds only in-frame clones, not every one. The table counts roughly 46,000 clones; 0.9% to 1.2% lies in the top ten. Trimming removed 1 base at V and 0 bases at J, with 7 bases between. Germline V gene data show CDR1 as MDHEN and CDR2 as SYDVKM. The CDR3 length is 16 residues. V gene TRBV28 combines with J gene TRBJ2-6; TRBD2 might be the D (5 bases). What was sequenced was PBMCs. This clonotype was sampled from a woman aged 40 to 50 in good health and CMV-seronegative. The CDR3 region is CASSLLRDSGANVLTF. The CDR3 nucleotides read TGTGCCAGCAGTTTATTGAGGGACTCTGGGGCCAACGTCCTGACTTTC.